Each of the 30 T cell receptor beta chains below was sequenced from the same sample in a study of shared clonotypes between healthy human individuals. CD45RO negativity and positive selection for CCR7 defined naive CD8 cells, a population that excluded terminally differentiated effector memory CD45RA+ cells. TCRdb's table, derived via immunoSEQ multiplex PCR, lists solely in-frame clones and lacks some. The sample records about 2,200,000 clones, around 93% being singletons. What was sequenced was naive CD8+ T cells from PBMCs. All receptors derive from a man aged 18-30 years in good health. Some clones in this sample may be carry-over from other donors' samples.

The V call is TRBV28, the J call TRBJ1-5, with TRBD1 matching 7 bases. CDR1 MDHEN and CDR2 SYDVKM come from the germline V gene. CDR3 length: 18 amino acids. With 2 bases clipped from V and 5 bases from J, the junction kept 15 bases outside the gene matches. The CDR3: CASSLLEQGSLMDQPQHF. The CDR3 DNA is TGTGCCAGCAGTTTACTGGAACAGGGGAGTCTTATGGATCAGCCCCAGCATTTT.

This sequence joins TRBV7-6 and TRBJ2-7, with D possibly matching TRBD1 (6 bases). Germline V gene lookup returns CDR1 SGHVS and CDR2 FNYEAQ. V lost 5 bases to trimming and J lost 1 base, with 9 bases between them. This CDR3 has 13 residues. The CDR3 DNA reads TGTGCCAGCAGCCATGGACAGTCCTACGAGCAGTACTTC. It encodes CASSHGQSYEQYF.

The rearrangement links TRBV7-7 to TRBJ2-1; D unresolved. CDR1 is SSHAT, CDR2 FNYEAQ, per germline (reference sequence). CDR3 length: 9 amino acids. This CDR3 is CSPYNEQFF. The CDR3, as DNA: TGTTCCCCCTACAATGAGCAGTTCTTC.

About this clone: The same CDR3 arises from other DNA sequences in this sample as well. The rearrangement joins TRBV7-9 to TRBJ2-5, with a weak D call TRBD1 (5 bases). Germline CDR1 reads SEHNR; CDR2 reads FQNEAQ (reference sequence). This CDR3 spans 13 amino acids. V was pared by 3 bases and J by 2 bases, with 7 bases between. CDR3: CASSLTVQETQYF. As DNA, the CDR3 is TGTGCCAGCAGCTTGACAGTACAAGAGACCCAGTACTTC.

This clone was seen only once. This chain joins TRBV27 and TRBJ1-5; D ambiguous. The CDR3 is made up of 13 amino acids. Trimming left V 4 bases short and J 2 bases short, with 6 bases between. From germline, CDR1 is MNHEY and CDR2 SMNVEV (reference sequence). CDR3 DNA sequence: TGTGCCAGCAGTTCCGGGCGCAATCAGCCCCAGCATTTT. The encoded protein is CASSSGRNQPQHF.

This rearrangement joins TRBV23-1 to TRBJ2-1; D ambiguous. TRBV23-1 is placed among ORFs of uncertain function. This CDR3 spans 16 amino acids. V lost 0 bases and J lost 4, with 13 bases in between. CDR3 sequence: CASSQSMDPEYNEQFF. The DNA for the CDR3 is TGCGCCAGCAGTCAATCGATGGACCCGGAATACAATGAGCAGTTCTTC.

The rearrangement links TRBV27 to TRBJ2-2, with TRBD2 matching 12 bases. Germline V lookup: CDR1 MNHEY, CDR2 SMNVEV (reference sequence). This CDR3 region has 21 residues. J was trimmed by 0 bases and V by 5 bases; bases with no gene match: 16. The CDR3, as DNA: TGTGCCAGCAGTCACTACCGGGCTAGCGGGAGGGGCCCCACGAACACCGGGGAGCTGTTTTTT. Amino acid sequence: CASSHYRASGRGPTNTGELFF.

V gene TRBV7-8 combines with J gene TRBJ2-5, with 11 bases matching TRBD2. Germline values: CDR1 SGHVS, CDR2 FQNEAQ. V was clipped by 5 bases and J by 1 base; unmatched bases: 6. This CDR3 has 16 residues. CDR3 nucleotide sequence: TGTGCCAGCAGCCTTAGACTAGCGGGATTCCAAGAGACCCAGTACTTC. Translation: CASSLRLAGFQETQYF.

The chain has TRBV6-1 and TRBJ2-1, with 16 bases fitting TRBD2. Germline lookup yields CDR1 MNHNS and CDR2 SASEGT. The V and J ends lost 4 bases and 4 bases, in that order; junction bases with no gene match: 4. The CDR3 runs to 17 residues. CDR3 nucleotide sequence: TGTGCCAGCAGTGCGGGACTAGCGGGAGGGAGATACAATGAGCAGTTCTTC. Translating it yields CASSAGLAGGRYNEQFF.

CDR3 loop: CASSAWQNNEQFF. The CDR3, as DNA: TGTGCCAGCAGTGCGTGGCAAAACAATGAGCAGTTCTTC. The V and J genes are TRBV2 and TRBJ2-1; no clear D gene. Germline assignment: CDR1 SNHLY and CDR2 FYNNEI. Deletions cut 4 bases from V and 5 bases from J, with 9 bases between. The CDR3 loop spans 13 amino acids.

J is TRBJ2-7 and V is TRBV7-8, with 16 nucleotides matching TRBD2. This CDR3 contains 18 residues. Per the germline V gene, CDR1 is SGHVS and CDR2 is FQNEAQ. V gave up 4 bases and J gave up 0 bases; unmatched junction bases: 6. The CDR3 coding sequence is TGTGCCAGCAGCTCGGGACTAGCGGGAGGGCCGTCCTCCTACGAGCAGTACTTC. This encodes CASSSGLAGGPSSYEQYF.

A word on this clone: The sample contains more than one DNA sequence encoding this CDR3. This rearrangement joins TRBV9 to TRBJ2-3, with D perhaps matching TRBD1 (6 bases). The CDR3 is 14 residues long. The V gene's germline CDR1 is SGDLS and CDR2 YYNGEE. Deletions cut 0 bases from V and 3 bases from J, with 8 bases between. The CDR3 DNA is TGTGCCAGCAGCGTAGGGGGGCCTACAGATACGCAGTATTTT. Residues: CASSVGGPTDTQYF.

V is TRBV9 and J is TRBJ2-7, with TRBD2 as a possible D gene (6 bases). The CDR3 has 15 residues. From germline, CDR1 is SGDLS and CDR2 YYNGEE. The ends were cut back, 4 bases at V and 5 bases at J, with 19 bases in the middle. The CDR3 is CASSPGLGFGDEQYF. The DNA of the CDR3 is TGTGCCAGCAGCCCGGGACTCGGATTTGGGGACGAGCAGTACTTC.

The rearrangement joins TRBV10-3 to TRBJ2-7, with 7 bases aligning to TRBD1. J gave up 3 bases and V 2 bases, and 4 bases lay outside the gene matches. CDR3 length equals 14 residues. CDR1 and CDR2 from the germline V gene are ENHRY and SYGVKD. The CDR3: CAISEGPGGYEQYF. As DNA, the CDR3 is TGTGCCATCAGTGAGGGGCCAGGGGGCTACGAGCAGTACTTC.

The chain couples TRBV7-9 to TRBJ2-2, with D unresolved. The CDR3 runs to 16 residues. Trimming took 5 bases from V and 4 from J, leaving 17 bases between them. Per germline, CDR1 SEHNR and CDR2 FQNEAQ (reference sequence). CDR3 bases: TGTGCCAGCAGCACACCCTTCGGAGCAGTCACCGGGGAGCTGTTTTTT. Its translation: CASSTPFGAVTGELFF.

The sample holds one count of this clone. J is TRBJ1-4 and V is TRBV7-9; 8 bases are a match to TRBD1. Germline V gene sequence: CDR1 SEHNR, CDR2 FQNEAQ (reference sequence). The CDR3 spans 12 residues. V lost 5 bases and J lost 8; bases outside the gene matches: 1. CDR3 nucleotides: TGTGCCAGCAGCCGGACAGGGGAAAAACTGTTTTTT. Its translation is CASSRTGEKLFF.

This clone was observed a single time. The DNA for the CDR3 is TGTGCCGTCCACGGACGACCCGGGGAGCTGTTTTTT. This sequence encodes CAVHGRPGELFF. This sequence joins TRBV7-9 and TRBJ2-2; D remains ambiguous. V dropped 11 bases and J dropped 6 bases, with 13 bases sitting between them. Looked up from germline, CDR1 is SEHNR and CDR2 is FQNEAQ (reference sequence). The CDR3 loop spans 12 amino acids.

This sequence joins TRBV6-5 and TRBJ2-2; no clear D. Germline CDR1 reads MNHEY; CDR2 reads SVGAGI. The CDR3 extends over 16 amino acids. With 2 bases removed from V and 0 bases from J, the gap between germline ends came to 10 bases. Here the CDR3 reads CASSYSSGTNTGELFF. The CDR3, as DNA: TGTGCCAGCAGTTACAGTTCGGGTACGAACACCGGGGAGCTGTTTTTT.

CDR3 region: CASSWTGNSGNTIYF. The CDR3 DNA reads as TGTGCCAGCAGCTGGACAGGGAACTCTGGAAACACCATATATTTT. V and J are TRBV7-9 and TRBJ1-3; 8 bases fit TRBD1. The CDR3 length is 15 residues. The V gene end was trimmed by 4 bases and the J gene end by 0 bases; junction bases not matched to a gene: 2. Germline loops: CDR1 SEHNR, CDR2 FQNEAQ (reference sequence).

The rearrangement uses TRBV29-1 and TRBJ2-7; 11 bases are shared with TRBD1. CDR1 SQVTM and CDR2 ANQGSEA come from the germline V gene. The junction had 10 bases not matched to a gene; V was cut back by 6 bases and J by 6 bases. CDR3 length equals 14 residues. The CDR3 sequence is CSVPRPGQGGEQYF. CDR3 coding DNA: TGCAGCGTCCCCCGGCCGGGACAGGGGGGCGAGCAGTACTTC.

The chain links TRBV14 to TRBJ2-1; the D gene is possibly TRBD1 (6 bases). CDR1 and CDR2 (germline): SGHDN, FVKESK. Trimming took 3 bases from V and 1 from J, leaving 13 bases between them. This CDR3 is 16 amino acids long. Here the CDR3 reads CASSHNRDLSYNEQFF. CDR3 nucleotides: TGTGCCAGCAGCCATAACAGGGACCTATCCTACAATGAGCAGTTCTTC.

The V and J genes are TRBV9 and TRBJ1-1; unclear D gene. The CDR3 spans 13 residues. V lost 6 bases to trimming and J lost 5 bases, with 14 bases between them. Germline V CDR1 and CDR2: SGDLS, YYNGEE. Here the CDR3 DNA reads TGTGCCAGCACCCCGCCGTCTGCTACTGAAGCTTTCTTT. Translation: CASTPPSATEAFF.

V is TRBV11-2 and J is TRBJ2-1, with D hard to call. V lost 0 bases and J 4 bases, leaving 10 bases between the germline ends. This CDR3 spans 15 amino acids. Germline-derived CDR1 and CDR2 are SGHAT and FQNNGV. CDR3 amino acids: CASSLEPDLYNEQFF. The DNA for the CDR3 is TGTGCCAGCAGCTTAGAACCGGACCTATACAATGAGCAGTTCTTC. Full variable domain (outside the CDR3, taken from reference TRBV11-2 and TRBJ2-1): EAGVAQSPRYKIIEKRQSVAFWCNPISGHATLYWYQQILGQGPKLLIQFQNNGVVDDSQLPKDRFSAERLKGVDSTLKIQPAKLEDSAVYLCASSLEPDLYNEQFFGPGTRLTVL.

The chain has TRBV7-9 and TRBJ1-1; D gene ambiguous. This CDR3 comprises 13 residues. The V end lost 2 bases, the J end lost 4 bases, and 8 bases lay between the germline ends. Germline CDR1 reads SEHNR; CDR2 reads FQNEAQ (reference sequence). This CDR3 reads CASSLPLGTEAFF. The CDR3 coding sequence is TGTGCCAGCAGCTTACCTCTGGGCACTGAAGCTTTCTTT.

The chain uses TRBV4-1 and TRBJ2-1; TRBD2 aligns across 11 bases. V shed 4 bases, J shed 2 bases, and the junction held 4 bases outside the gene matches. This CDR3 has 16 residues. CDR1 MGHRA and CDR2 YSYEKL come from the germline V gene. CDR3 sequence reads: CASSLLAGGPYNEQFF. CDR3 coding DNA: TGCGCCAGCAGCCTTCTAGCGGGAGGTCCCTACAATGAGCAGTTCTTC.

The V gene is TRBV28, the J gene TRBJ2-1, with TRBD2 matching over 7 bases. The germline V gene has CDR1 MDHEN and CDR2 SYDVKM. V lost 2 bases, J lost 7 bases, and 11 bases stayed unmatched. The CDR3 extends over 16 amino acids. The chain's CDR3 is CASSLILAGDGNEQFF. The CDR3 DNA reads TGTGCCAGCAGTTTAATACTCGCGGGAGACGGGAATGAGCAGTTCTTC.

This clone showed up just once. This chain connects TRBV28 to TRBJ1-1; 7 bases are shared with TRBD1. CDR1 is MDHEN and CDR2 is SYDVKM in the germline V gene. J gave up 0 bases and V 6 bases, and 4 bases lay outside the gene matches. The length of the CDR3 is 14 residues. Here the CDR3 reads CASRPGQMNTEAFF. The CDR3 region has the DNA TGTGCCAGCAGACCGGGACAGATGAACACTGAAGCTTTCTTT.

J is TRBJ1-1 and V is TRBV10-3; D unresolved. The CDR3 totals 16 residues. Trimming pared 8 bases from V and 6 bases from J, leaving 25 bases between. CDR1 is ENHRY and CDR2 is SYGVKD in the germline V gene. This chain's CDR3 is CAIGEPGRAYSPEAFF. CDR3 sequence (DNA): TGTGCCATCGGGGAGCCCGGGAGAGCCTATAGCCCTGAAGCTTTCTTT.

The V call is TRBV25-1, the J call TRBJ2-7; 7 positions match TRBD1. The V segment lost 6 bases and the J segment 0 bases; nucleotides outside the gene matches: 5. Per the germline V gene, CDR1 is MGHDK and CDR2 is SYGVNS. CDR3 length: 14 residues. The CDR3 coding sequence is TGTGCCAGCAGCGCCGGGACAGTCTCCTACGAGCAGTACTTC. As protein: CASSAGTVSYEQYF.

This chain joins TRBV28 and TRBJ2-1; TRBD2 might be the D (6 bases). Germline CDR1 reads MDHEN; CDR2 reads SYDVKM. This CDR3 contains 16 residues. The DNA of the CDR3 is TGTGCAACTGAACCGGGCCGGGGAGGAGCCTACAATGAGCAGTTCTTC. This encodes CATEPGRGGAYNEQFF.